These 2 T cell receptor beta chains were sequenced from one sample in a study of sequential checkpoint blockade in melanoma. Only in-frame clones appear in the TCRdb table, and some are missing; sequencing was by immunoSEQ multiplex PCR. Of under 20,000 clones in the sample, about four fifths were seen once. Treatment reported: randomized to nivolumab then ipilimumab (arm A) or the reverse (arm B). The sample was CD8+ T cells sorted from blood (inferred from file names), taken from a patient given nivolumab and ipilimumab in sequence. Every receptor here comes from a human donor with melanoma.

CDR3 amino acids: CASSFRDRGSDTEAFF. CDR3 DNA sequence: TGTGCCAGCAGCTTCCGGGACAGGGGGTCGGACACTGAAGCTTTCTTT. The V gene is TRBV5-8, the J gene TRBJ1-1, with TRBD1 matching 11 bases. This CDR3 has 16 residues. The V and J ends lost 2 bases and 3 bases, in that order; junction bases with no gene match: 6. Germline loops: CDR1 SGHTS, CDR2 YDEGEE. The variable domain in full, completed from reference TRBV5-8 and TRBJ1-1, reads EAGVTQSPTHLIKTRGQQATLRCSPISGHTSVYWYQQALGLGLQFLLWYDEGEERNRGNFPPRFSGRQFPNYSSELNVNALELEDSALYLCASSFRDRGSDTEAFFGQGTRLTVV.

A word on this clone: The junction departs from the called germline gene at one end, perhaps through a read error. The chain carries TRBV28 and TRBJ1-1, with a weak D call TRBD1 (6 bases). This CDR3 spans 13 amino acids. Germline CDR1 reads MDHEN; CDR2 reads SYDVKM. The chain's CDR3 is CAGSDSGQNEAFF. DNA of the CDR3: TGTGCCGGCAGTGACTCTGGACAGAACGAAGCTTTCTTT.